The table lists the clone carrying this T cell receptor beta chain with many counts. Per germline, CDR1 LGHNA and CDR2 YSLEER. The CDR3 is 14 residues long. Trimming removed 4 bases from V and 3 bases from J, with 12 bases in between. The TCRbeta library incorporated unique molecular identifiers. Via MiXCR, TCRdb re-called the PCR reads, giving one row per CDR3 protein. Seen here are fewer than 150,000 distinct CDR3 sequences, 8.5% to 10% observed once, and the top ten hold approximately 25%. The data are from a study of T-cell reconstitution after alpha-beta-depleted transplantation in children. Sequencing used PBMCs, mostly from graft donor cells, obtained 180 days after TCRalphabeta/CD19-depleted stem cell transplant. V is TRBV4-3 and J is TRBJ2-5; the D is unclear. The receptor comes from a girl less than two years old who had a stem cell transplant for combined immunodeficiency, so the T cells may come from the graft donor. This CDR3 is CASSLQSGEETQYF. The DNA for the CDR3 is TGCGCCAGCAGCCTACAATCCGGTGAAGAGACCCAGTACTTC.